Below are 32 T cell receptor beta chains sequenced from a single sample in a study of blood T cell repertoires in COVID-19. Clones were read by immunoSEQ multiplex PCR, and TCRdb kept only the in-frame ones, dropping some. The sample carries 250,000 or so clones, 80% to 85% recorded once. Sequences were obtained from peripheral blood. The receptors were gathered from a man aged 55 to 69 with acute or convalescent COVID-19.

The chain employs TRBV19 and TRBJ2-7; possible D gene TRBD1, 5 bases. Germline V gene lookup returns CDR1 LNHDA and CDR2 SQIVND (reference sequence). CDR3 length: 15 amino acids. Trimming removed 6 bases at V and 1 base at J, with 16 bases between. The CDR3 sequence: CASSPETASSYEQYF. For the CDR3, the DNA is TGTGCCAGTAGCCCCGAGACAGCCTCTTCCTACGAGCAGTACTTC.

The chain combines TRBV18 with TRBJ2-1, with 13 bases fitting TRBD2. This CDR3 is built from 15 residues. CDR1 KGHSH and CDR2 LQKENI come from the germline V gene. Trimming took 6 bases from V and 5 from J; bases not matched to a gene: 4. The CDR3 coding sequence is TGTGCCAGCTCGGCGGGACTAGCGGGAAACAATGAGCAGTTCTTC. Its translation is CASSAGLAGNNEQFF. Variable domain in full (rest from reference TRBV18 and TRBJ2-1): NAGVMQNPRHLVRRRGQEARLRCSPMKGHSHVYWYRQLPEEGLKFMVYLQKENIIDESGMPKERFSAEFPKEGPSILRIQQVVRGDSAAYFCASSAGLAGNNEQFFGPGTRLTVL.

The chain couples TRBV2 to TRBJ2-2, with 9 bases that match TRBD1. Germline CDR1 reads SNHLY; CDR2 reads FYNNEI. Losses at the gene ends were 3 bases for V and 3 bases for J; bases not matched to a gene: 2. The CDR3 is 15 residues long. The CDR3 loop reads CASSEDRGYTGELFF. The CDR3 DNA reads as TGTGCCAGCAGTGAGGACAGGGGATACACCGGGGAGCTGTTTTTT.

The chain couples TRBV5-1 to TRBJ1-3, with D tentatively TRBD1 (6 bases). CDR3 length equals 16 residues. Germline V gene lookup returns CDR1 SGHRS and CDR2 YFSETQ. The V end was cut by 3 bases, the J end by 3 bases, with 16 bases between. CDR3 nucleotide sequence: TGCGCCAGCAGCTCGGGAGGCCAGGGGAGTGGAAACACCATATATTTT. It is translated as CASSSGGQGSGNTIYF.

The chain uses TRBV10-1 and TRBJ2-5; the D gene is possibly TRBD1 (7 bases). V was pared by 4 bases and J by 10 bases, with 19 bases between. Germline CDR1 WNHNN, CDR2 SYGVQD (reference sequence). The CDR3 contains 14 residues. The CDR3 nucleotides read TGCGCCAGCAGTGCTGTCGTTGCAGGGGGGAACCAGTACTTC. It codes for CASSAVVAGGNQYF.

The count of this clone is one. V usage is TRBV12-3 or TRBV12-4 and J usage is TRBJ1-1; D gene ambiguous. Trimming pared 10 bases from V and 2 bases from J, leaving 8 bases between. The CDR3 is 11 residues long. CDR3 amino acids: CATGLNTEAFF. The CDR3 region has the DNA TGTGCCACTGGGCTTAACACTGAAGCTTTCTTT.

The V and J genes are TRBV3-1 (or the pseudogene TRBV3-2) and TRBJ2-1, with TRBD2 identical over 10 bases. CDR3 length equals 15 residues. The trim removed 1 base at V and 8 bases at J, leaving 5 bases unmatched. Germline CDR1 and CDR2: LGHDT and YNNKEL (reference sequence). CDR3 bases: TGTGCCAGCAGCCAAGGAAGCGGGGGGGCCCATGAGCAGTTCTTC. Translated: CASSQGSGGAHEQFF.

V and J are TRBV19 and TRBJ2-2; D call uncertain. The CDR3 has 12 residues. V lost 7 bases to trimming and J lost 1 base, with 4 bases between them. The germline gives CDR1 LNHDA, CDR2 SQIVND (reference sequence). The CDR3 DNA sequence: TGTGCCAGTAATCTGAACACCGGGGAGCTGTTTTTT. Translation gives CASNLNTGELFF.

The chain recombines TRBV13 with TRBJ2-1; D may be TRBD2 (5 bases). This CDR3 comprises 16 residues. Per germline, CDR1 PRHDT and CDR2 FYEKMQ (reference sequence). V gave up 4 bases and J gave up 6 bases, with 19 bases separating them. DNA for the CDR3: TGTGCCAGCAGCTCATTCGCGGGTACCAATACCAATGAGCAGTTCTTC. The encoded protein is CASSSFAGTNTNEQFF. The whole variable domain, remainder taken from reference TRBV13 and TRBJ2-1, is AAGVIQSPRHLIKEKRETATLKCYPIPRHDTVYWYQQGPGQDPQFLISFYEKMQSDKGSIPDRFSAQQFSDYHSELNMSSLELGDSALYFCASSSFAGTNTNEQFFGPGTRLTVL.

The chain has TRBV28 and TRBJ2-3, with D perhaps TRBD1 (6 bases). Trimming took 5 bases from V and 8 from J, leaving 23 bases between them. Germline CDR1 is MDHEN and CDR2 is SYDVKM. The CDR3 extends over 16 amino acids. The CDR3 DNA reads TGTGCCAGCAGTCCTCTGGGACGCTTCCTAGGGGGTACGCAGTATTTT. Translating gives CASSPLGRFLGGTQYF.

This chain joins TRBV7-3 and TRBJ2-5; 12 bases line up with TRBD2. Germline values: CDR1 SGHTA, CDR2 FQGTGA. This CDR3 region has 14 residues. V was clipped by 5 bases and J by 4 bases; unmatched bases: 2. The CDR3 loop is CASSMGLAGETQYF. The CDR3 nucleotides are TGTGCCAGCAGCATGGGACTAGCGGGAGAGACCCAGTACTTC.

The genes are TRBV30 and TRBJ2-1, with a possible D match to TRBD1 (5 bases). From germline, CDR1 is GTSNPN and CDR2 SVGIG (reference sequence). CDR3 size: 13 residues. Trimming took 0 bases from V and 9 from J, leaving 12 bases between them. DNA for the CDR3: TGTGCCTGGAGTGTACAGGTGTGGAGTGAGCAGTTCTTC. Its translation is CAWSVQVWSEQFF.

V is TRBV11-2 and J is TRBJ1-2; TRBD1 matches 9 bases. The CDR3 length is 16 residues. Germline CDR1 reads SGHAT; CDR2 reads FQNNGV. V trimming: 4 bases; J trimming: 2 bases; junction bases outside the gene matches: 8. DNA for the CDR3: TGTGCCAGCAGCTCTTGGGACAGGGAAGGGAACTATGGCTACACCTTC. This translates into CASSSWDREGNYGYTF.

This sequence joins TRBV18 and TRBJ2-7; the match to TRBD2 covers 14 bases. CDR1 KGHSH and CDR2 LQKENI come from the germline V gene. Losses at the gene ends were 6 bases for V and 4 bases for J; bases not matched to a gene: 8. The CDR3 consists of 16 residues. This CDR3 is CASSLGLAGAQYEQYF. The CDR3 nucleotides are TGTGCCAGCTCGCTGGGACTAGCGGGAGCCCAATACGAGCAGTACTTC.

This clone appeared a single time. The chain is built from TRBV4-1 and TRBJ2-1; D is unresolved. The CDR3 consists of 16 residues. Germline V gives CDR1 MGHRA, CDR2 YSYEKL. Trimming stripped 4 bases from V and 7 bases from J, with 20 bases between. The CDR3 spells CASSPIVQASSNEQFF. CDR3 coding DNA: TGCGCCAGCAGCCCCATCGTTCAGGCGAGTTCGAATGAGCAGTTCTTC.

The chain recombines TRBV5-4 with TRBJ1-2, with 11 bases identical to TRBD1. The CDR3 totals 16 residues. V trimming: 5 bases; J trimming: 3 bases; junction bases outside the gene matches: 9. Looked up from germline, CDR1 is SGHNT and CDR2 is YYREEE (reference sequence). The CDR3 region is CASRLGQGAGYYGYTF. The DNA for the CDR3 is TGTGCCAGCAGGCTTGGACAGGGGGCGGGGTACTATGGCTACACCTTC.

Only a few counts were recorded for this clone. This chain connects TRBV3-1 (or the pseudogene TRBV3-2) to TRBJ2-2; the D gene is possibly TRBD1 (6 bases). V lost 4 bases and J 4 bases, leaving 10 bases between the germline ends. This CDR3 has 14 amino acids. The germline CDR1 and CDR2 sequences are LGHDT and YNNKEL (reference sequence). The CDR3 protein is CASSLWDTTGELFF. CDR3 DNA sequence: TGTGCCAGCAGCCTATGGGACACCACCGGGGAGCTGTTTTTT.

The V and J genes are TRBV6-5 and TRBJ1-6; D is possibly TRBD1 (6 bases). Germline V gene sequence: CDR1 MNHEY, CDR2 SVGAGI. This CDR3 has 15 amino acids. V was pared by 6 bases and J by 4 bases, with 13 bases between. CDR3 bases: TGTGCCAGCAGCTTTGACAGGCTGTATAATTCACCCCTCCACTTT. This sequence encodes CASSFDRLYNSPLHF.

The chain combines TRBV6-5 with TRBJ2-7, with TRBD1 matching over 7 bases. CDR1 is MNHEY and CDR2 is SVGAGI in the germline V gene. Losses at the gene ends were 6 bases for V and 2 bases for J; bases not matched to a gene: 10. This CDR3 has 15 residues. This CDR3 reads CASSSTGRGAYEQYF. The DNA for the CDR3 is TGTGCCAGCAGCTCGACAGGGAGAGGTGCCTACGAGCAGTACTTC.

The chain combines TRBV9 with TRBJ2-3, with D maybe TRBD2 (5 bases). CDR3 length: 13 residues. V was trimmed by 3 bases and J by 5 bases, leaving 10 bases between them. Per the germline V gene, CDR1 is SGDLS and CDR2 is YYNGEE. This CDR3 is CASSAFEGDTQYF. CDR3 bases: TGTGCCAGCAGCGCTTTCGAGGGAGATACGCAGTATTTT. Full variable domain (remainder filled in from reference TRBV9 and TRBJ2-3): DSGVTQTPKHLITATGQRVTLRCSPRSGDLSVYWYQQSLDQGLQFLIQYYNGEERAKGNILERFSAQQFPDLHSELNLSSLELGDSALYFCASSAFEGDTQYFGPGTRLTVL.

This chain joins TRBV7-3 and TRBJ2-5; D call uncertain. V lost 0 bases and J 4 bases, leaving 15 bases between the germline ends. The CDR3 spans 16 residues. Germline values: CDR1 SGHTA, CDR2 FQGTGA. CDR3 sequence reads: CASSLTYPERGETQYF. As DNA, the CDR3 is TGTGCCAGCAGCTTAACGTATCCGGAGCGCGGAGAGACCCAGTACTTC.

CDR3 amino acids: CASRSGQAVNEKLFF. The CDR3 bases are TGTGCCAGCAGATCAGGACAGGCCGTTAATGAAAAACTGTTTTTT. The chain carries TRBV6-5 and TRBJ1-4, with TRBD1 matching 7 bases. Germline V gene sequence: CDR1 MNHEY, CDR2 SVGAGI. V shed 6 bases and J 4 bases; nucleotides not matched to a gene: 8. This CDR3 comprises 15 residues.

A remark on this clone: At one end the junction does not follow the germline gene, possibly because of a read error. This sequence joins TRBV7-7 and TRBJ1-6; 9 nucleotides align to TRBD1. CDR3 size: 16 residues. The germline gives CDR1 SSHAT, CDR2 FNYEAQ (reference sequence). The CDR3 DNA reads as TGTGCTAGCAGCTTTCCGTGCCGGGACAGGGATGTACCCCTCCACTTT. Its protein product is CASSFPCRDRDVPLHF.

The J gene is TRBJ2-2, the V gene TRBV6-5; 7 bases are shared with TRBD2. V was clipped by 5 bases and J by 5 bases; unmatched bases: 8. The CDR3 has 15 residues. Germline assignment: CDR1 MNHEY and CDR2 SVGAGI. CDR3 in amino acids: CASSRGLRKTGELFF. DNA for the CDR3: TGTGCCAGCAGTCGGGGACTAAGGAAGACCGGGGAGCTGTTTTTT.

The V gene is TRBV19, the J gene TRBJ1-5; the match to TRBD1 covers 9 bases. The CDR3 consists of 16 residues. J gave up 3 bases and V 3 bases, and 6 bases lay outside the gene matches. CDR1 and CDR2 from the germline V gene are LNHDA and SQIVND (reference sequence). The CDR3 protein is CASSIGTGPLNQPQHF. DNA for the CDR3: TGTGCCAGTAGTATCGGGACAGGGCCTCTCAATCAGCCCCAGCATTTT.

This clone was observed a few times. The gene calls are TRBV6-2 or TRBV6-3 and TRBJ1-5; possibly TRBD1 for D (5 bases). The CDR3 is made up of 18 amino acids. V lost 5 bases and J lost 0, with 20 bases in between. Germline CDR1 MNHEY, CDR2 SVGEGT. The CDR3 DNA sequence: TGTGCCAGCAGTACCGAGACAGAACCTTTTTATAGCAATCAGCCCCAGCATTTT. The encoded protein is CASSTETEPFYSNQPQHF.

In this sample, this clone turned up a few times. The CDR3 here is CASSTGGGPYNEQFF. CDR3 nucleotides: TGTGCCAGCAGCACTGGCGGGGGGCCCTACAATGAGCAGTTCTTC. The chain combines TRBV7-9 with TRBJ2-1; 8 bases are shared with TRBD2. CDR1 is SEHNR and CDR2 is FQNEAQ in the germline V gene (reference sequence). The trim removed 5 bases at V and 2 bases at J, leaving 5 bases unmatched. CDR3 length equals 15 residues.

The CDR3 DNA is TGCGCCAGCAGCCAGCTCGGGACTAGCAAAAGTCGGGATGAGCAGTTCTTC. It translates to CASSQLGTSKSRDEQFF. This rearrangement joins TRBV4-3 to TRBJ2-1; TRBD2 matches 9 bases. The ends lost 3 bases at V and 8 bases at J; junction bases unmatched: 14. The CDR3 consists of 17 residues. CDR1 is LGHNA and CDR2 is YSLEER in the germline V gene.

The rearrangement uses TRBV7-6 and TRBJ2-5, with D perhaps TRBD2 (6 bases). Germline loops: CDR1 SGHVS, CDR2 FNYEAQ. Trimming took 5 bases from V and 5 from J, leaving 15 bases between them. This CDR3 is built from 14 residues. As DNA, the CDR3 is TGTGCCAGCAGCCGAACACTAGCAGGGGAGACCCAGTACTTC. Translating gives CASSRTLAGETQYF. The complete variable domain, with remaining parts taken from reference TRBV7-6 and TRBJ2-5, reads GAGVSQSPRYKVTKRGQDVALRCDPISGHVSLYWYRQALGQGPEFLTYFNYEAQQDKSGLPNDRFSAERPEGSISTLTIQRTEQRDSAMYRCASSRTLAGETQYFGPGTRLLVL.

The chain couples TRBV15 to TRBJ1-5; no clear D gene. From germline, CDR1 is LNHNV and CDR2 YYDKDF (reference sequence). The CDR3 length is 15 residues. Between the trimmed V and J ends, which lost 0 bases and 9 bases, there was a span of 15 bases. CDR3 coding DNA: TGTGCCACCAGCAGAGATTTTCAGAATTTTTGGCCCCAGCATTTT. As protein: CATSRDFQNFWPQHF.

The V and J genes are TRBV10-3 and TRBJ2-7; TRBD1 is a possible D gene (5 bases). V was trimmed by 6 bases and J by 2 bases, leaving 5 bases between them. The germline V gene has CDR1 ENHRY and CDR2 SYGVKD. This CDR3 region has 11 residues. The CDR3 bases are TGTGCCATCAGGACAGCCTACGAGCAGTACTTC. As protein: CAIRTAYEQYF.

About this clone itself: Other nucleotide sequences from this sample produce the same CDR3. The chain combines TRBV15 with TRBJ2-5; maybe TRBD1 (5 bases). V was trimmed by 0 bases and J by 5 bases, leaving 10 bases between them. There are 14 residues in the CDR3. CDR1 is LNHNV and CDR2 is YYDKDF in the germline V gene (reference sequence). CDR3 protein: CATSRDQGEETQYF. DNA of the CDR3: TGTGCCACCAGCAGAGATCAGGGTGAGGAGACCCAGTACTTC.